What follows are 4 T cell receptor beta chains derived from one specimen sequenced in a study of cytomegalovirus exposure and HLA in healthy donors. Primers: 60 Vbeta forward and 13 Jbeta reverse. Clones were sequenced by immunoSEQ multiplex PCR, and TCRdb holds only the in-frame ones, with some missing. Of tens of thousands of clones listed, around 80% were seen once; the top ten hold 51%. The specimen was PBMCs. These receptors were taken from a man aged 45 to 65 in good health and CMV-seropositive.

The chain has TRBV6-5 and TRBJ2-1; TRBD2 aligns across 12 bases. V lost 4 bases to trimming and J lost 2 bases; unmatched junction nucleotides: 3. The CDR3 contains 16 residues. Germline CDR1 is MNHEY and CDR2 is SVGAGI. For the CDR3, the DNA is TGTGCCAGCAGTTCAAGGACTAGCGGGGCCTACAATGAGCAGTTCTTC. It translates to CASSSRTSGAYNEQFF.

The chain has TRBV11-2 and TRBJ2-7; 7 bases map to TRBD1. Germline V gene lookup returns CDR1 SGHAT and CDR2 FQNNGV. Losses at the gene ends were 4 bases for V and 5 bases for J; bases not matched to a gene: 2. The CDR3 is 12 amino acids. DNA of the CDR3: TGTGCCAGCAGCTCAGGGACAGACGAGCAGTACTTC. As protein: CASSSGTDEQYF.

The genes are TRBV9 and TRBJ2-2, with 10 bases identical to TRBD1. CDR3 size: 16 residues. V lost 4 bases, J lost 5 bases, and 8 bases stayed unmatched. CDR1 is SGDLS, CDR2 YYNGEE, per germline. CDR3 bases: TGTGCCAGCAGCCGCCAGACAGGGGGCTTTACCGGGGAGCTGTTTTTT. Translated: CASSRQTGGFTGELFF.

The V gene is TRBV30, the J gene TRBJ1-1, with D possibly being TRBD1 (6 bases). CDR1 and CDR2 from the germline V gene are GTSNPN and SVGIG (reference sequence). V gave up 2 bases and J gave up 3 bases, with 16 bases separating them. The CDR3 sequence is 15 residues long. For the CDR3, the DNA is TGTGCCTGGAGTAGGCTTACAGGGAAGGACACTGAAGCTTTCTTT. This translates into CAWSRLTGKDTEAFF.